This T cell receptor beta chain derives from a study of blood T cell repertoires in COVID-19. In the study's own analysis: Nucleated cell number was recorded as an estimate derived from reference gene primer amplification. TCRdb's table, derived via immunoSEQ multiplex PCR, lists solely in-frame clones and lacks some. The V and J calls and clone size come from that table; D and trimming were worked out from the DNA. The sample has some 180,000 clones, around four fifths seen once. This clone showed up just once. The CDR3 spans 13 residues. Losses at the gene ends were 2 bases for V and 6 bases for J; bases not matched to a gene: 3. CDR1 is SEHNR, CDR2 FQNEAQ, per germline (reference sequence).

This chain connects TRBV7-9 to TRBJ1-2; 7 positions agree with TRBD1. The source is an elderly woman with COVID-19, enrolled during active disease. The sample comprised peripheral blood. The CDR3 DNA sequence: TGTGCCAGCAGCTTAAGGGGACAGCATGGCTACACCTTC. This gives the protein CASSLRGQHGYTF.